These 27 T cell receptor beta chains originate from one sample sequenced in a study of OX40 agonist ivuxolimab in advanced cancers. This table comes from immunoSEQ multiplex PCR, and its TCRdb copy is limited to in-frame clones, with some not included. The sample lists roughly 87,000 clones, about nine tenths occurring once. Material: CD4+ or CD8+ T cells sorted from blood, obtained in a trial of the OX40 agonist ivuxolimab. Receptor source: an adult with an advanced solid tumor such as melanoma, head and neck, liver or kidney cancer.

The V and J genes are TRBV6-6 and TRBJ1-4; D call uncertain. Germline V gives CDR1 MNHNY, CDR2 SVGAGI (reference sequence). Trimming removed 6 bases at V and 6 bases at J, with 8 bases between. This CDR3 region has 12 residues. The CDR3 loop is CASSWNDEKLFF. CDR3 DNA sequence: TGTGCCAGCAGCTGGAACGATGAAAAACTGTTTTTT.

The gene calls are TRBV5-1 and TRBJ1-2; 9 nucleotides align to TRBD1. The CDR3 totals 16 residues. The trim removed 0 bases at V and 3 bases at J, leaving 6 bases unmatched. CDR1 and CDR2 (germline): SGHRS, YFSETQ. Here the CDR3 DNA reads TGCGCCAGCAGCTTGGGGGACAGGGAGACGGACTATGGCTACACCTTC. Translated, it gives CASSLGDRETDYGYTF.

In DNA form, the CDR3 reads TGTGCCAGCAGTTCAGGACTAGCGAACACCGGGGAGCTGTTTTTT. As protein: CASSSGLANTGELFF. This sequence joins TRBV28 and TRBJ2-2, with TRBD2 identical over 7 bases. The V and J ends lost 4 bases and 0 bases, in that order; junction bases with no gene match: 2. CDR3 length equals 15 residues. Germline lookup yields CDR1 MDHEN and CDR2 SYDVKM. Full variable domain (rest looked up from reference TRBV28 and TRBJ2-2): DVKVTQSSRYLVKRTGEKVFLECVQDMDHENMFWYRQDPGLGLRLIYFSYDVKMKEKGDIPEGYSVSREKKERFSLILESASTNQTSMYLCASSSGLANTGELFFGEGSRLTVL.

The table lists this clone with a few counts. This sequence joins TRBV4-3 and TRBJ1-2, with D perhaps TRBD1 (5 bases). This CDR3 region has 12 residues. V was trimmed by 1 base and J by 12 bases, leaving 12 bases between them. The germline CDR1 and CDR2 sequences are LGHNA and YSLEER. The CDR3 sequence is CASSQGRGVDTF. The CDR3 nucleotides read TGCGCCAGCAGCCAAGGTCGAGGGGTGGACACCTTC.

This rearrangement joins TRBV7-3 to TRBJ2-1; a possible D gene is TRBD2 (7 bases). Germline V gene sequence: CDR1 SGHTA, CDR2 FQGTGA. V was clipped by 2 bases and J by 5 bases, with 16 bases between them. The CDR3 runs 16 residues. The CDR3 reads CASSLDMGGGHNEQFF. The CDR3 DNA reads as TGTGCCAGCAGCTTAGACATGGGCGGGGGCCACAATGAGCAGTTCTTC.

This chain links TRBV5-6 with TRBJ1-2; perhaps TRBD1 as D (5 bases). This CDR3 has 13 residues. The germline V and J ends were trimmed by 1 base and 8 bases, with 12 bases remaining between them. CDR1 and CDR2 from the germline V gene are SGHDT and YYEEEE. The CDR3 sequence: CASSLKGLQGYTF. The CDR3 nucleotides read TGTGCCAGCAGCTTGAAGGGGTTGCAGGGCTACACCTTC.

The rearrangement links TRBV30 to TRBJ2-2, with no clear D. CDR3 length: 13 amino acids. The germline V gene encodes CDR1 GTSNPN and CDR2 SVGIG (reference sequence). The V gene lost 0 bases and the J gene lost 3 bases, with 5 bases spanning the gap. The CDR3: CAWSVDYTGELFF. As DNA, the CDR3 is TGTGCCTGGAGTGTCGACTACACCGGGGAGCTGTTTTTT.

This sequence joins TRBV11-2 and TRBJ2-5; D is unclear. The CDR3 covers 12 residues. Trimming cost V 5 bases and J 7 bases, with 11 bases left between them. The germline V gene has CDR1 SGHAT and CDR2 FQNNGV. For the CDR3, the DNA is TGTGCCAGCAGCCCCCCATCAGGGACCCAGTACTTC. Its translation is CASSPPSGTQYF. Complete variable domain (other parts from reference TRBV11-2 and TRBJ2-5): EAGVAQSPRYKIIEKRQSVAFWCNPISGHATLYWYQQILGQGPKLLIQFQNNGVVDDSQLPKDRFSAERLKGVDSTLKIQPAKLEDSAVYLCASSPPSGTQYFGPGTRLLVL.

The V gene is TRBV5-1, the J gene TRBJ2-5; a possible D gene is TRBD1 (6 bases). The end of the DNA is better explained by TRBJ2-7, so the J call may be wrong. CDR3 length: 15 residues. Germline V gene data show CDR1 as SGHRS and CDR2 as YFSETQ. The CDR3 nucleotides read TGCGCCAGCAGCCCGGAAGGAGGACAGACCTACGAGCAGTACTTC. Its protein product is CASSPEGGQTYEQYF.

This chain links TRBV5-5 with TRBJ2-7; 7 bases match TRBD1. Germline CDR1 and CDR2: SGHKS and YYEKEE (reference sequence). V shed 3 bases and J 1 base; nucleotides not matched to a gene: 10. CDR3 length: 16 residues. CDR3 nucleotides: TGTGCCAGCAGCTCCCGGGGCGCAGGGGGATCCTACGAGCAGTACTTC. This sequence encodes CASSSRGAGGSYEQYF. Full variable domain (rest looked up from reference TRBV5-5 and TRBJ2-7): DAGVTQSPTHLIKTRGQQVTLRCSPISGHKSVSWYQQVLGQGPQFIFQYYEKEERGRGNFPDRFSARQFPNYSSELNVNALLLGDSALYLCASSSRGAGGSYEQYFGPGTRLTVT.

V gene TRBV27 combines with J gene TRBJ1-1; a weak D match, TRBD1 (6 bases). V was pared by 8 bases and J by 8 bases, with 18 bases between. CDR1 is MNHEY, CDR2 SMNVEV, per germline (reference sequence). This CDR3 is 13 amino acids long. CDR3 in DNA: TGTGCCAGCTCCTTAGGGGGAAGGACCGAAGCTTTCTTT. Translated: CASSLGGRTEAFF.

V and J are TRBV9 and TRBJ1-1; 7 bases fit TRBD1. Germline CDR1 is SGDLS and CDR2 is YYNGEE. The CDR3 totals 15 residues. V gave up 3 bases and J gave up 3 bases; unmatched junction bases: 8. CDR3 region: CASSGKQGPDTEAFF. The CDR3 region has the DNA TGTGCCAGCAGCGGAAAACAGGGGCCGGACACTGAAGCTTTCTTT.

The chain has TRBV7-8 and TRBJ1-4, with 8 bases fitting TRBD1. V gave up 8 bases and J gave up 7 bases; unmatched junction bases: 18. The CDR3 totals 17 residues. Germline CDR1 SGHVS, CDR2 FQNEAQ. The CDR3 nucleotides read TGTGCCAGCCGGGAGGACAGGGTGCCCATCTCGGCTGAAAAACTGTTTTTT. It translates to CASREDRVPISAEKLFF.

The rearrangement uses TRBV29-1 and TRBJ1-2, with 9 positions matching TRBD1. Germline V gene data show CDR1 as SQVTM and CDR2 as ANQGSEA. With 6 bases clipped from V and 4 bases from J, the junction kept 15 bases outside the gene matches. CDR3 length: 16 amino acids. CDR3 DNA sequence: TGCAGCGTCGGCCTTCACGGGACAGGGACTTCCTATGGCTACACCTTC. Translating it yields CSVGLHGTGTSYGYTF.

This chain connects TRBV10-3 to TRBJ2-3; D gene unclear. V lost 3 bases and J 0 bases, leaving 13 bases between the germline ends. Germline V lookup: CDR1 ENHRY, CDR2 SYGVKD. The length of the CDR3 is 16 residues. The CDR3 reads CAISERQTYSTDTQYF. CDR3 nucleotide sequence: TGTGCCATCAGTGAAAGGCAAACCTATAGCACAGATACGCAGTATTTT.

The rearrangement joins TRBV5-1 to TRBJ1-1; 10 bases agree with TRBD1. The length of the CDR3 is 15 residues. CDR1 and CDR2 from the germline V gene are SGHRS and YFSETQ. V trimming: 3 bases; J trimming: 3 bases; junction bases outside the gene matches: 5. The CDR3 nucleotides are TGCGCCAGCAGCTCTGACAGGGGGCTGTACACTGAAGCTTTCTTT. Residues: CASSSDRGLYTEAFF.

This clone was observed a single time. This chain connects TRBV5-4 to TRBJ1-1; 10 bases line up with TRBD1. Germline CDR1 reads SGHNT; CDR2 reads YYREEE (reference sequence). There are 15 residues in the CDR3. V was pared by 2 bases and J by 4 bases, with 5 bases of the junction left unmatched. The DNA for the CDR3 is TGTGCCAGCAGCTTACCGGGACAGGGGATCACTGAAGCTTTCTTT. It codes for CASSLPGQGITEAFF.

This rearrangement joins TRBV2 to TRBJ2-7; the match to TRBD1 covers 8 bases. The CDR3 sequence is 14 residues long. V gave up 3 bases and J gave up 4 bases; unmatched junction bases: 5. In germline, CDR1 is SNHLY, CDR2 FYNNEI. CDR3 sequence: CASSDGQGPYEQYF. Written as DNA, the CDR3 is TGTGCCAGCAGTGATGGACAGGGCCCTTACGAGCAGTACTTC.

The rearrangement uses TRBV29-1 and TRBJ1-5, with D perhaps TRBD1 (6 bases). Germline lookup yields CDR1 SQVTM and CDR2 ANQGSEA. The CDR3 covers 13 residues. Trimming shortened V by 4 bases and J by 2 bases, and 9 bases separated the two germline ends. The CDR3 bases are TGCAGCGTTGCTCCAGGGGGCAATCAGCCCCAGCATTTT. It codes for CSVAPGGNQPQHF. Full variable domain (missing parts from reference TRBV29-1 and TRBJ1-5): SAVISQKPSRDICQRGTSLTIQCQVDSQVTMMFWYRQQPGQSLTLIATANQGSEATYESGFVIDKFPISRPNLTFSTLTVSNMSPEDSSIYLCSVAPGGNQPQHFGDGTRLSIL.

This clone was observed a single time. The genes are TRBV9 and TRBJ1-1; D may be TRBD1 (5 bases). Trimming pared 2 bases from V and 8 bases from J, leaving 25 bases between. CDR1 SGDLS and CDR2 YYNGEE come from the germline V gene. The CDR3 contains 17 residues. The CDR3 DNA reads as TGTGCCAGCAGCGTTAATATAGTAACACAGGACCTCCGGGAAGCTTTCTTT. Translation: CASSVNIVTQDLREAFF.

In regard to this clone: The junction differs from germline at one of its ends, possibly a read error. The chain uses TRBV5-4 and TRBJ2-7; 9 bases are a match to TRBD2. The CDR3 has 12 residues. CDR1 is SGHNT, CDR2 YYREEE, per germline (reference sequence). The CDR3 is CASSLGAGGALF. CDR3 bases: TGTGCCAGCAGCCTGGGGGCGGGGGGGGCCTTATTC.

The V and J genes are TRBV18 and TRBJ1-1, with D perhaps matching TRBD1 (5 bases). The CDR3 sequence is 12 residues long. Germline CDR1 is KGHSH and CDR2 is LQKENI. V dropped 3 bases and J dropped 10 bases, with 12 bases sitting between them. The DNA of the CDR3 is TGTGCCAGCTCACCTGGGGGGGATGGAGCTTTCTTT. This gives the protein CASSPGGDGAFF.

The rearrangement joins TRBV6-4 to TRBJ1-6; D remains unclear. The V end was cut by 0 bases, the J end by 5 bases, with 8 bases between. The CDR3 runs to 15 residues. Germline CDR1 is MRHNA and CDR2 is SNTAGT. For the CDR3, the DNA is TGTGCCAGCAGTGACTCGAGGAGGGATAATTCACCCCTCCACTTT. This codes for CASSDSRRDNSPLHF.

This sequence joins TRBV5-1 and TRBJ2-1, with D maybe TRBD2 (7 bases). The CDR3 consists of 16 residues. V was clipped by 5 bases and J by 2 bases, with 17 bases between them. Germline V lookup: CDR1 SGHRS, CDR2 YFSETQ. Here the CDR3 reads CASRLRGADTYNEQFF. CDR3 bases: TGCGCCAGCAGACTCCGGGGGGCTGATACCTACAATGAGCAGTTCTTC.

The chain recombines TRBV4-1 with TRBJ2-7; TRBD1 matches 7 bases. Per the germline V gene, CDR1 is MGHRA and CDR2 is YSYEKL. J lost 1 base, V lost 1 base, and 4 bases had no gene match. This CDR3 is built from 15 residues. The CDR3 loop reads CASSQAPGGSYEQYF. The CDR3 DNA reads as TGCGCCAGCAGCCAAGCTCCAGGGGGTTCCTACGAGCAGTACTTC.

This chain joins TRBV5-4 and TRBJ2-7, with D tentatively TRBD2 (6 bases). CDR1 SGHNT and CDR2 YYREEE come from the germline V gene (reference sequence). The CDR3 covers 12 residues. Trimming pared 4 bases from V and 3 bases from J, leaving 8 bases between. CDR3 nucleotides: TGTGCCAGCAGCCTGGGGGGCTACGAGCAGTACTTC. This translates into CASSLGGYEQYF.

The chain links TRBV7-8 to TRBJ2-1; TRBD2 agrees at 7 bases. Looked up from germline, CDR1 is SGHVS and CDR2 is FQNEAQ. This CDR3 is 18 amino acids long. V lost 1 base, J lost 8 bases, and 17 bases stayed unmatched. Written as DNA, the CDR3 is TGTGCCAGCAGCTTAGTCTATATTGGACTAGAGTATAATGATGAGCAGTTCTTC. It is translated as CASSLVYIGLEYNDEQFF.